These 15 T cell receptor beta chains share one sample of origin, sequenced in a study of shared clonotypes between healthy human individuals. Naive-designated CD8 cells lacked CD45RO, were positively enriched for CCR7, and omitted terminally differentiated effector memory CD45RA+ cells. Produced via immunoSEQ multiplex PCR; TCRdb's table is partial and in-frame only. This sample has about 2.1 million clones, with 85% to 95% found just once. Sequencing was carried out using naive CD8+ T cells from PBMCs. These TCRs come from a man aged 18 to 30 in good health. Some clones in this sample may be carry-over from other donors' samples.

The J gene is TRBJ2-5, the V gene TRBV7-3, with unresolved D. Germline V gives CDR1 SGHTA, CDR2 FQGTGA. V shed 2 bases and J shed 4 bases, with 8 bases lying between them. The CDR3 is made up of 13 amino acids. The DNA for the CDR3 is TGTGCCAGCAGCTTAGGCCTACCAGAGACCCAGTACTTC. Translated, it gives CASSLGLPETQYF.

The count of this clone is one. This chain connects TRBV6-5 to TRBJ1-2; 10 bases match TRBD1. Germline CDR1 reads MNHEY; CDR2 reads SVGAGI. V lost 0 bases and J lost 3; bases outside the gene matches: 1. CDR3 length: 15 residues. In nucleotides, the CDR3 is TGTGCCAGCAGTTACTCGGACAGGGGGGACTATGGCTACACCTTC. Translating it yields CASSYSDRGDYGYTF.

This clone has a single count. The chain combines TRBV5-1 with TRBJ2-5; 9 bases agree with TRBD1. The CDR3 spans 16 residues. Trimming at V came to 5 bases and at J to 0 bases, leaving 8 bases not matched to a gene. Germline assignment: CDR1 SGHRS and CDR2 YFSETQ. In nucleotides, the CDR3 is TGCGCCAGCAGACCGAAGACAGGGGGGAACCAAGAGACCCAGTACTTC. It specifies CASRPKTGGNQETQYF.

The chain has TRBV15 and TRBJ1-1, with no clear D. The CDR3 runs 14 residues. CDR1 and CDR2 from the germline V gene are LNHNV and YYDKDF (reference sequence). V was trimmed by 1 base and J by 0 bases, leaving 6 bases between them. CDR3 protein: CATSRVPVNTEAFF. CDR3 coding DNA: TGTGCCACCAGCAGAGTTCCAGTGAACACTGAAGCTTTCTTT.

DNA of the CDR3: TGTGCCAGCAGTCCACTCCGGGACGGGCCCTACAATGAGCAGTTCTTC. Its protein is CASSPLRDGPYNEQFF. This chain connects TRBV27 to TRBJ2-1; TRBD1 or TRBD2 may be the D gene (5 bases each). The V and J ends lost 5 bases and 2 bases respectively, with 16 bases between them. Germline V gene lookup returns CDR1 MNHEY and CDR2 SMNVEV (reference sequence). This CDR3 contains 16 residues.

V gene TRBV19 combines with J gene TRBJ1-1; a possible D gene is TRBD1 (6 bases). The V gene lost 1 base and the J gene lost 4 bases, with 13 bases spanning the gap. This CDR3 comprises 15 residues. Germline lookup yields CDR1 LNHDA and CDR2 SQIVND (reference sequence). The CDR3 nucleotides read TGTGCCAGTAGTATAGTACCCGGAGGGGGCACTGAAGCTTTCTTT. Encoded protein: CASSIVPGGGTEAFF. The variable domain in full, with the rest retrieved from reference TRBV19 and TRBJ1-1, is DGGITQSPKYLFRKEGQNVTLSCEQNLNHDAMYWYRQDPGQGLRLIYYSQIVNDFQKGDIAEGYSVSREKKESFPLTVTSAQKNPTAFYLCASSIVPGGGTEAFFGQGTRLTVV.

The sample holds one count of this clone. The chain couples TRBV19 to TRBJ2-1; 7 bases line up with TRBD2. V lost 5 bases to trimming and J lost 6 bases; unmatched junction nucleotides: 10. The CDR3 has 15 residues. Germline loops: CDR1 LNHDA, CDR2 SQIVND (reference sequence). The CDR3 protein is CASSVGGRGANEQFF. DNA for the CDR3: TGTGCCAGTAGTGTCGGCGGGAGAGGGGCCAATGAGCAGTTCTTC.

V usage is TRBV7-9 and J usage is TRBJ2-6; perhaps D is TRBD1 or TRBD2 (5 bases each). There are 16 residues in the CDR3. With 1 base removed from V and 3 bases from J, the gap between germline ends came to 10 bases. The germline gives CDR1 SEHNR, CDR2 FQNEAQ (reference sequence). DNA for the CDR3: TGTGCCAGCAGCTTAGGGGACGAGGTTGGGGCCAACGTCCTGACTTTC. Translation gives CASSLGDEVGANVLTF.

The V gene is TRBV11-2, the J gene TRBJ2-1; 14 nucleotides agree with TRBD2. This CDR3 region has 17 residues. Germline loops: CDR1 SGHAT, CDR2 FQNNGV. After removal of 6 bases from V and 9 bases from J, the junction contained 13 bases not matched to a gene. CDR3 DNA: TGTGCCAGCAGGCCGAGGACTAGCGGGAGGTGGGGTGGTGAGCAGTTCTTC. Its protein product is CASRPRTSGRWGGEQFF.

The genes are TRBV5-1 and TRBJ1-2, with a weak D call TRBD1 (5 bases). Trimming took off 4 bases at V and 0 bases at J, with 22 bases between the two ends. CDR3 length: 18 amino acids. The V gene's germline CDR1 is SGHRS and CDR2 YFSETQ. The DNA for the CDR3 is TGCGCCAGCAGCCCTTTAAGGGACGGGAGAAATGCTAACTATGGCTACACCTTC. Protein product: CASSPLRDGRNANYGYTF.

This chain uses TRBV7-9 with TRBJ1-5, with TRBD1 matching 9 bases. The CDR3 spans 18 residues. The V gene's germline CDR1 is SEHNR and CDR2 FQNEAQ (reference sequence). V lost 5 bases to trimming and J lost 2 bases; unmatched junction nucleotides: 13. CDR3 sequence: CASSPTGTGTLGNQPQHF. The CDR3 nucleotides are TGTGCCAGCAGCCCTACCGGGACAGGGACCCTTGGCAATCAGCCCCAGCATTTT.

The V gene is TRBV7-2, the J gene TRBJ2-3; D remains ambiguous. The CDR3 is 11 amino acids. CDR1 SGHTA and CDR2 FQGNSA come from the germline V gene. Trimming took off 5 bases at V and 5 bases at J, with 5 bases between the two ends. CDR3 region: CASSAGDTQYF. In DNA, the CDR3 is TGTGCCAGCAGCGCAGGAGATACGCAGTATTTT.

The chain joins TRBV29-1 to TRBJ2-1, with D possibly being TRBD2 (6 bases). Germline assignment: CDR1 SQVTM and CDR2 ANQGSEA. The germline V and J ends were trimmed by 3 bases and 0 bases, with 15 bases remaining between them. The CDR3 runs 16 residues. The CDR3 bases are TGCAGCGTTGATTTTTCGGCGGGAAGCTCCTACAATGAGCAGTTCTTC. It yields the protein CSVDFSAGSSYNEQFF.

This clone was observed a single time. This same CDR3 is encoded by further DNA sequences in the sample. The chain recombines TRBV28 with TRBJ2-5; D may be TRBD2 (6 bases). From germline, CDR1 is MDHEN and CDR2 SYDVKM. The CDR3 is 14 residues long. Between the trimmed V and J ends, which lost 2 bases and 0 bases, there was a span of 7 bases. CDR3 sequence (DNA): TGTGCCAGCAGTTTAGGGGGGTACCAAGAGACCCAGTACTTC. This gives the protein CASSLGGYQETQYF. The variable domain in full, with the rest retrieved from reference TRBV28 and TRBJ2-5, is DVKVTQSSRYLVKRTGEKVFLECVQDMDHENMFWYRQDPGLGLRLIYFSYDVKMKEKGDIPEGYSVSREKKERFSLILESASTNQTSMYLCASSLGGYQETQYFGPGTRLLVL.

This clone was observed a few times. The CDR3 is CATSSSGTSGHEQYF. The CDR3, as DNA: TGTGCCACCAGCAGTTCCGGGACTAGCGGCCACGAGCAGTACTTC. This rearrangement joins TRBV15 to TRBJ2-7, with 11 bases matching TRBD2. Germline-derived CDR1 and CDR2 are LNHNV and YYDKDF (reference sequence). This CDR3 is 15 amino acids long. V dropped 3 bases and J dropped 5; count of bases not matched to a gene: 6.